Below, 11 T cell receptor beta chains from the same sample are listed, as sequenced in a study of blood T cells in healthy people across ages. Sample-barcoded 5' priming and a J-beta primer mix drove a second PCR of about 6 to 12 cycles. TCRdb analysed the 5' RACE reads with MiXCR anew, one entry per CDR3 protein. The sample lists hundreds of thousands of distinct CDR3 sequences, 40% to 50% occurring once. Sequenced sample: blood. These receptors came from a man between 60 and 70 years old in good health.

This clonotype was found a few times. The chain joins TRBV21-1 to TRBJ1-2. TRBV21-1 is shown as a pseudogene. The CDR3 is 14 residues long. CDR3 sequence reads: CASSKYAETNGYTF. DNA for the CDR3: TGTGCCAGCAGCAAATATGCAGAGACTAATGGCTACACCTTC.

This chain links TRBV20-1 with TRBJ2-3; a possible D gene is TRBD1 (6 bases). CDR1 and CDR2 (germline): DFQATT, SNEGSKA (reference sequence). The V end was cut by 5 bases, the J end by 7 bases, with 13 bases between. The CDR3 has 12 amino acids. In DNA, the CDR3 is TGCAGTGCTGCCCACAGGGAAAATACGCAGTATTTT. Amino acid sequence: CSAAHRENTQYF.

This rearrangement joins TRBV6-2 or TRBV6-3 to TRBJ1-1; 8 bases agree with TRBD1. J was trimmed by 5 bases and V by 4 bases; bases with no gene match: 3. Germline assignment: CDR1 MNHEY and CDR2 SVGEGT. This CDR3 has 13 amino acids. In DNA, the CDR3 is TGTGCCAGCAGTTGGACAGGGAGAACTGAAGCTTTCTTT. Its protein is CASSWTGRTEAFF.

The chain couples TRBV3-1 to TRBJ2-7; D remains unclear. The germline V gene has CDR1 LGHDT and CDR2 YNNKEL (reference sequence). Trimming stripped 2 bases from V and 0 bases from J, with 5 bases between. This CDR3 has 13 amino acids. The chain's CDR3 is CASSQISSYEQYF. The CDR3 nucleotides read TGTGCCAGCAGCCAAATTAGCTCCTACGAGCAGTACTTC.

The chain combines TRBV4-3 with TRBJ1-2; no clear D. The CDR3 covers 16 residues. Germline V gene sequence: CDR1 LGHNA, CDR2 YSLEER. The ends were cut back, 0 bases at V and 6 bases at J, with 17 bases in the middle. CDR3 residues: CASSQDLATANHGYTF. The CDR3 DNA follows: TGCGCCAGCAGCCAAGATCTCGCGACGGCCAACCATGGCTACACCTTC.

The CDR3: CASTIGGNNQPQHF. In DNA, the CDR3 is TGTGCCAGCACCATAGGGGGGAACAATCAGCCCCAGCATTTT. V usage is TRBV7-9 and J usage is TRBJ1-5; perhaps TRBD1 as D (6 bases). CDR3 length: 14 amino acids. Trimming stripped 7 bases from V and 3 bases from J, with 13 bases between. Per germline, CDR1 SEHNR and CDR2 FQNEAQ (reference sequence).

About this clonotype itself: A much larger clone differs by one base, so this may be a read error. The rearrangement uses TRBV27 and TRBJ2-7; no clear D. CDR3 length: 14 amino acids. CDR1 is MNHEY, CDR2 SMNVEV, per germline (reference sequence). DNA of the CDR3: TGTGCCAGCAGTTCAAGCCTCGGCTCCTGCGAGCAGTACTTC. Amino acids: CASSSSLGSCEQYF.

This chain connects TRBV4-1 to TRBJ2-7; unclear D gene. Germline CDR1 MGHRA, CDR2 YSYEKL. The CDR3 covers 15 residues. Trimming shortened V by 0 bases and J by 2 bases, and 11 bases separated the two germline ends. The CDR3 DNA reads TGCGCCAGCAGCCAAGAAGGGCCAGCTACCTACGAGCAGTACTTC. This sequence encodes CASSQEGPATYEQYF.

This chain uses TRBV29-1 with TRBJ1-1; 8 positions agree with TRBD1. Germline CDR1 is SQVTM and CDR2 is ANQGSEA. V dropped 5 bases and J dropped 7; count of bases not matched to a gene: 6. This CDR3 has 12 amino acids. The CDR3 reads CSVCDRGFEAFF. The CDR3 nucleotides read TGCAGCGTTTGTGACAGGGGTTTTGAAGCTTTCTTT.

V is TRBV6-1 and J is TRBJ2-7; 7 bases line up with TRBD1. Trimming cost V 2 bases and J 3 bases; bases outside gene matches: 7. This CDR3 has 15 residues. Looked up from germline, CDR1 is MNHNS and CDR2 is SASEGT. The CDR3 DNA is TGTGCCAGCAGTGAAAAGACAGGGAGAGACTACGAGCAGTACTTC. It is translated as CASSEKTGRDYEQYF.

The V gene is TRBV6-2 or TRBV6-3, the J gene TRBJ2-7; D may be TRBD1 (6 bases). With 5 bases removed from V and 0 bases from J, the gap between germline ends came to 17 bases. This CDR3 is 16 amino acids long. In germline, CDR1 is MNHEY, CDR2 SVGEGT. The CDR3 loop reads CASSTLKDSSSYEQYF. CDR3 coding DNA: TGTGCCAGCAGTACCTTAAAGGACAGCAGCTCCTACGAGCAGTACTTC.